The next 27 T cell receptor beta chains were all read from a single sample in a study of shared clonotypes between healthy human individuals (dated by TCRdb to about 2020). For the CD8 naive samples, CD45RO-negative cells were positively selected for CCR7, yielding a CD45RA+CCR7+ population from which TemRA cells were excluded. The receptor library was made with the immunoSEQ multiplex PCR assay. TCRdb obtained this table from immuneACCESS and retained in-frame rearrangements with V and J assigned. These tables miss some clones; where compared with another copy, unresolved V genes account for less than half of the shortfall, and the remainder is unexplained. This sample lists hundreds of thousands of clones; roughly 98% were detected once. The ten largest make up 0.3% of the sample. Material for sequencing was naive CD8+ T cells sorted from blood. This specimen's cell subset or site label, interpreted: CD45RA+CCR7+. These receptors originate from a man aged 25 to 40 in good health.

The V call is TRBV19, the J call TRBJ2-5; tentatively, D is TRBD1 (7 bases). Trimming removed 1 base from V and 5 bases from J, with 17 bases in between. Per the germline V gene, CDR1 is LNHDA and CDR2 is SQIVND (reference sequence). This CDR3 comprises 16 residues. The CDR3 DNA reads TGTGCCAGTAGTATAGGTCCGACAGGGACTGGGGAGACCCAGTACTTC. Translating it yields CASSIGPTGTGETQYF. Complete variable domain (other parts from reference TRBV19 and TRBJ2-5): DGGITQSPKYLFRKEGQNVTLSCEQNLNHDAMYWYRQDPGQGLRLIYYSQIVNDFQKGDIAEGYSVSREKKESFPLTVTSAQKNPTAFYLCASSIGPTGTGETQYFGPGTRLLVL.

Points on this clone: The junction departs from the called germline gene at one end, perhaps through a read error. The chain recombines TRBV7-9 with TRBJ1-4, with D possibly matching TRBD1 (5 bases). This CDR3 has 12 residues. Looked up from germline, CDR1 is SEHNR and CDR2 is FQNEAQ (reference sequence). The DNA for the CDR3 is TGTGCCAGCAGCGGGACGGATGAGAAACTGTTTTTT. Its protein is CASSGTDEKLFF.

This clone was found once. V gene TRBV6-5 combines with J gene TRBJ2-7; TRBD1 might be the D (5 bases). CDR1 MNHEY and CDR2 SVGAGI come from the germline V gene. The CDR3 extends over 13 amino acids. V was clipped by 8 bases and J by 0 bases, with 11 bases between them. CDR3 in DNA: TGTGCCAGCTCCGAGACAGACTCCTACGAGCAGTACTTC. Translated, it gives CASSETDSYEQYF.

The rearrangement joins TRBV7-9 to TRBJ2-1; TRBD2 agrees at 14 bases. The CDR3 is made up of 12 amino acids. Germline values: CDR1 SEHNR, CDR2 FQNEAQ (reference sequence). V lost 9 bases to trimming and J lost 9 bases; unmatched junction nucleotides: 1. CDR3 coding DNA: TGTGCCAGAGGACTAGCGGGAGGTGAGCAGTTCTTC. Residues: CARGLAGGEQFF. The full variable domain, with the rest looked up from reference TRBV7-9 and TRBJ2-1, is DTGVSQNPRHKITKRGQNVTFRCDPISEHNRLYWYRQTLGQGPEFLTYFQNEAQLEKSRLLSDRFSAERPKGSFSTLEIQRTEQGDSAMYLCARGLAGGEQFFGPGTRLTVL.

The J gene is TRBJ1-1, the V gene TRBV4-1; unclear D gene. The CDR3 loop spans 13 amino acids. CDR1 and CDR2 (germline): MGHRA, YSYEKL. Trimming took 1 base from V and 11 from J, leaving 14 bases between them. This CDR3 reads CASSQVGQRVAFF. The CDR3 bases are TGCGCCAGCAGCCAAGTTGGCCAGCGAGTGGCTTTCTTT.

This rearrangement joins TRBV29-1 to TRBJ2-1; no definite D call. CDR3 length: 16 amino acids. Germline CDR1 and CDR2: SQVTM and ANQGSEA. V shed 3 bases and J shed 0 bases, with 15 bases lying between them. The CDR3 reads CSVEEGWSPSYNEQFF. The DNA of the CDR3 is TGCAGCGTTGAGGAAGGGTGGTCCCCCTCCTACAATGAGCAGTTCTTC.

This rearrangement joins TRBV11-2 to TRBJ2-7, with D unresolved. The germline V and J ends were trimmed by 1 base and 3 bases, with 13 bases remaining between them. Germline CDR1 and CDR2: SGHAT and FQNNGV. The CDR3 has 15 residues. CDR3 in amino acids: CASSLGAASNYEQYF. DNA for the CDR3: TGTGCCAGCAGCTTAGGGGCAGCAAGTAACTACGAGCAGTACTTC.

The chain links TRBV7-9 to TRBJ1-5; TRBD1 matches 9 bases. Germline CDR1 reads SEHNR; CDR2 reads FQNEAQ (reference sequence). V shed 1 base, J shed 6 bases, and the junction held 7 bases outside the gene matches. This CDR3 comprises 16 residues. The CDR3 DNA reads TGTGCCAGCAGCTTAGGGGGACAGGGTCTGGTTCAGCCCCAGCATTTT. The encoded protein is CASSLGGQGLVQPQHF. Combining the CDR3 with reference TRBV7-9 and TRBJ1-5 gives the whole variable domain DTGVSQNPRHKITKRGQNVTFRCDPISEHNRLYWYRQTLGQGPEFLTYFQNEAQLEKSRLLSDRFSAERPKGSFSTLEIQRTEQGDSAMYLCASSLGGQGLVQPQHFGDGTRLSIL.

The genes are TRBV25-1 and TRBJ1-1; the D is unclear. Germline-derived CDR1 and CDR2 are MGHDK and SYGVNS. The CDR3 has 15 residues. V dropped 4 bases and J dropped 1 base, with 13 bases sitting between them. Here the CDR3 DNA reads TGTGCCAGCAGTGTCTTTGGCGGCGCGAACACTGAAGCTTTCTTT. It codes for CASSVFGGANTEAFF.

The V and J genes are TRBV29-1 and TRBJ2-1; D unresolved. This CDR3 region has 14 residues. The germline V and J ends were trimmed by 4 bases and 0 bases, with 10 bases remaining between them. Germline V gene data show CDR1 as SQVTM and CDR2 as ANQGSEA. In DNA form, the CDR3 reads TGCAGCGTTGGTTTGGGAACCTCCTACAATGAGCAGTTCTTC. This codes for CSVGLGTSYNEQFF.

The chain has TRBV18 and TRBJ2-1; D uncertain. The CDR3 has 17 amino acids. V gave up 7 bases and J gave up 0 bases, with 19 bases separating them. Per the germline V gene, CDR1 is KGHSH and CDR2 is LQKENI. The CDR3 DNA is TGTGCCAGCTTTACCGTTCTACGGCGTATCTCCTACAATGAGCAGTTCTTC. Translating gives CASFTVLRRISYNEQFF.

This chain connects TRBV5-6 to TRBJ2-4; D remains ambiguous. V dropped 1 base and J dropped 0 bases, with 8 bases sitting between them. CDR1 SGHDT and CDR2 YYEEEE come from the germline V gene. CDR3 length: 15 residues. CDR3 residues: CASSLYRLAKNIQYF. The CDR3 DNA sequence: TGTGCCAGCAGCTTGTATCGCCTAGCCAAAAACATTCAGTACTTC. Complete variable domain (other parts from reference TRBV5-6 and TRBJ2-4): DAGVTQSPTHLIKTRGQQVTLRCSPKSGHDTVSWYQQALGQGPQFIFQYYEEEERQRGNFPDRFSGHQFPNYSSELNVNALLLGDSALYLCASSLYRLAKNIQYFGAGTRLSVL.

DNA for the CDR3: TGTGCTAGTGGTTGGCGGACTAGCGGGCCTAACTACAATGAGCAGTTCTTC. This translates into CASGWRTSGPNYNEQFF. V is TRBV12-5 and J is TRBJ2-1; 11 bases align to TRBD2. Losses at the gene ends were 4 bases for V and 3 bases for J; bases not matched to a gene: 8. The CDR3 length is 17 residues. From germline, CDR1 is LGHNT and CDR2 FRNRAP.

The rearrangement uses TRBV6-1 and TRBJ2-7, with 7 bases lining up with TRBD1. The CDR3 runs 14 residues. Germline CDR1 and CDR2: MNHNS and SASEGT. V lost 3 bases to trimming and J lost 4 bases; unmatched junction nucleotides: 6. CDR3 nucleotides: TGTGCCAGCAGTGAGATACAGGGGCTTTACGAGCAGTACTTC. Protein: CASSEIQGLYEQYF.

The rearrangement uses TRBV28 and TRBJ2-1; D not certain. Germline CDR1 MDHEN, CDR2 SYDVKM. The V gene lost 5 bases and the J gene lost 10 bases, with 9 bases spanning the gap. The CDR3 runs 11 residues. This CDR3 reads CASSPDIEQFF. The CDR3 DNA sequence: TGTGCCAGCAGTCCCGACATAGAGCAGTTCTTC.

CDR3 DNA: TGCGCCAGCAGTTCCGGGACAGTAAGCACAGATACGCAGTATTTT. It yields the protein CASSSGTVSTDTQYF. This chain links TRBV10-2 with TRBJ2-3; the match to TRBD1 covers 7 bases. With 5 bases clipped from V and 0 bases from J, the junction kept 5 bases outside the gene matches. Germline V gene lookup returns CDR1 WSHSY and CDR2 SAAADI. CDR3 length: 15 residues.

V usage is TRBV7-9 and J usage is TRBJ2-5; 10 positions match TRBD1. CDR1 SEHNR and CDR2 FQNEAQ come from the germline V gene (reference sequence). The V and J ends lost 0 bases and 5 bases, in that order; junction bases with no gene match: 9. This CDR3 comprises 17 residues. The DNA for the CDR3 is TGTGCCAGCAGCTTAGCCGACCGGGACAGGGGTGGGGAGACCCAGTACTTC. The encoded protein is CASSLADRDRGGETQYF.

The chain recombines TRBV7-6 with TRBJ2-7; 10 bases are a match to TRBD1. The CDR3 runs 15 residues. Germline trimming cut 1 base from V and 3 bases from J; bases unmatched to any gene: 3. The germline V gene has CDR1 SGHVS and CDR2 FNYEAQ. The CDR3 reads CASSLGQGAIYEQYF. Here the CDR3 DNA reads TGTGCCAGCAGCTTAGGACAGGGGGCTATCTACGAGCAGTACTTC.

The rearrangement uses TRBV10-2 and TRBJ2-3; the D gene is possibly TRBD2 (5 bases). Trimming took 8 bases from V and 0 from J, leaving 9 bases between them. Germline V gene sequence: CDR1 WSHSY, CDR2 SAAADI. The CDR3 totals 13 residues. The CDR3 DNA sequence: TGCGCCAGCTCGAGACTAAGCACAGATACGCAGTATTTT. Encoded protein: CASSRLSTDTQYF.

The sample holds one count of this clone. The V call is TRBV4-1, the J call TRBJ2-1, with 8 bases that match TRBD1. CDR3 size: 15 residues. CDR1 is MGHRA and CDR2 is YSYEKL in the germline V gene. With 1 base clipped from V and 2 bases from J, the junction kept 1 base outside the gene matches. The CDR3 here is CASSQAQGAYNEQFF. DNA for the CDR3: TGCGCCAGCAGCCAAGCACAGGGGGCCTACAATGAGCAGTTCTTC.

The chain carries TRBV6-5 and TRBJ2-5; D not resolved. Deletions cut 0 bases from V and 3 bases from J, with 5 bases between. The CDR3 length is 13 residues. Germline lookup yields CDR1 MNHEY and CDR2 SVGAGI. This chain's CDR3 is CASSYSVEETQYF. CDR3 nucleotides: TGTGCCAGCAGTTACTCCGTGGAAGAGACCCAGTACTTC.

The rearrangement joins TRBV20-1 to TRBJ1-1; D possibly corresponds to TRBD1 (5 bases). The CDR3 is 11 amino acids. Germline V gene lookup returns CDR1 DFQATT and CDR2 SNEGSKA (reference sequence). The ends were cut back, 5 bases at V and 10 bases at J, with 14 bases in the middle. CDR3 sequence reads: CSALDKAGAFF. The CDR3 DNA follows: TGCAGTGCTCTGGACAAGGCGGGAGCTTTCTTT.

Concerning this clone itself: The sample holds other DNA sequences that translate to the same CDR3. The chain joins TRBV28 to TRBJ2-7; 8 nucleotides agree with TRBD2. Trimming at V came to 5 bases and at J to 4 bases, leaving 7 bases not matched to a gene. This CDR3 comprises 14 residues. Germline V CDR1 and CDR2: MDHEN, SYDVKM. Here the CDR3 reads CASSTGLAGYEQYF. The CDR3 region has the DNA TGTGCCAGCAGTACAGGACTAGCAGGGTACGAGCAGTACTTC.

The CDR3: CASSPTGNTDTQYF. CDR3 in DNA: TGTGCCAGCAGTCCTACAGGAAACACAGATACGCAGTATTTT. This rearrangement joins TRBV2 to TRBJ2-3; D is possibly TRBD1 (5 bases). Germline V gene sequence: CDR1 SNHLY, CDR2 FYNNEI. The CDR3 contains 14 residues. Trimming cost V 5 bases and J 2 bases, with 11 bases left between them.

The chain uses TRBV5-1 and TRBJ2-7; 8 positions agree with TRBD1. The J segment lost 5 bases and the V segment lost 2 bases, leaving 6 bases of the junction unmatched. The germline V gene has CDR1 SGHRS and CDR2 YFSETQ. The CDR3 contains 14 residues. The CDR3 coding sequence is TGCGCCAGCAGCTTCCAGGGGGCGGGTGACGAGCAGTACTTC. Its protein product is CASSFQGAGDEQYF.

Points on this clone: Different DNA sequences within this sample yield the same CDR3. The chain has TRBV7-9 and TRBJ2-7, with no clear D. This CDR3 has 12 residues. CDR1 is SEHNR and CDR2 is FQNEAQ in the germline V gene (reference sequence). V was cut by 1 base and J by 4 bases, with 5 bases left in between. The CDR3 DNA reads TGTGCCAGCAGCTTAGAGACATACGAGCAGTACTTC. Encoded protein: CASSLETYEQYF.

The J gene is TRBJ2-6, the V gene TRBV27; perhaps TRBD1 as D (5 bases). The CDR3 is 14 residues long. Germline CDR1 reads MNHEY; CDR2 reads SMNVEV (reference sequence). V lost 8 bases to trimming and J lost 1 base, with 9 bases between them. The CDR3 loop is CASRRGSGANVLTF. The DNA of the CDR3 is TGTGCCAGCCGAAGGGGATCTGGGGCCAACGTCCTGACTTTC.